The 25 T cell receptor beta chains reported below all come from one sample, sequenced in a study of CD8+ T cells in alopecia areata. Regarding treatment: oral pan-JAK inhibitor, 5-10 mg twice daily. Sequencing used cDNA as its template, made by extracting RNA and reverse transcribing it. Method: immunoSEQ multiplex PCR; TCRdb's copy keeps in-frame clones and lacks some. The top ten hold 5% to 6% of the sample, which has nearly 200,000 clones, more than 45% seen once. The sequenced sample was CD4+ T cells sorted from blood, obtained at week 24, from a patient treated with tofacitinib. These receptors came from a human donor with alopecia areata.

This chain connects TRBV6-5 to TRBJ1-2; 7 bases agree with TRBD1. This CDR3 has 13 residues. Per germline, CDR1 MNHEY and CDR2 SVGAGI. The trim removed 5 bases at V and 5 bases at J, leaving 5 bases unmatched. The CDR3 DNA reads as TGTGCCAGCAGTCTCTCGACAGGGTATGGCTACACCTTC. Its protein is CASSLSTGYGYTF.

This chain uses TRBV5-4 with TRBJ2-2; 10 nucleotides line up with TRBD1. The V gene's germline CDR1 is SGHNT and CDR2 YYREEE (reference sequence). The J segment lost 4 bases and the V segment lost 5 bases, leaving 8 bases of the junction unmatched. This CDR3 has 16 residues. The CDR3 reads CASSRRQGARTGELFF. As DNA, the CDR3 is TGTGCCAGCAGTCGACGACAGGGGGCTCGCACCGGGGAGCTGTTTTTT.

The chain joins TRBV5-1 to TRBJ2-7; possibly TRBD2 for D (6 bases). In germline, CDR1 is SGHRS, CDR2 YFSETQ. The CDR3 runs to 14 residues. Trimming left V 0 bases short and J 2 bases short, with 9 bases between. The CDR3 DNA follows: TGCGCCAGCAGCTTGGTCGCGGGGACCTACGAGCAGTACTTC. The encoded protein is CASSLVAGTYEQYF.

This chain joins TRBV4-3 and TRBJ2-2; 7 positions agree with TRBD1. The junction had 5 bases not matched to a gene; V was cut back by 0 bases and J by 4 bases. This CDR3 has 16 amino acids. Germline V CDR1 and CDR2: LGHNA, YSLEER. In nucleotides, the CDR3 is TGCGCCAGCAGCCAAGAGTCCCGGACAGGCACCGGGGAGCTGTTTTTT. Protein: CASSQESRTGTGELFF.

This clone came up a few times. The rearrangement links TRBV6-5 to TRBJ1-2, with a possible D match to TRBD1 (6 bases). Trimming pared 1 base from V and 4 bases from J, leaving 13 bases between. This CDR3 is 15 amino acids long. CDR1 is MNHEY, CDR2 SVGAGI, per germline. This CDR3 is CASSYYDRQGYGYTF. The CDR3 DNA reads as TGTGCCAGCAGTTACTACGACAGGCAGGGCTATGGCTACACCTTC.

This clone occurred a few times. The rearrangement links TRBV15 to TRBJ2-5; 12 bases are shared with TRBD2. The germline V gene has CDR1 LNHNV and CDR2 YYDKDF (reference sequence). The J segment lost 3 bases and the V segment lost 2 bases, leaving 13 bases of the junction unmatched. The CDR3 sequence is 19 residues long. The CDR3 bases are TGTGCCACCAGCAGACATCCGGGACTAGCGGGCGGGGGTGAAGAGACCCAGTACTTC. Its protein product is CATSRHPGLAGGGEETQYF.

Many counts were recorded for this clone. The V call is TRBV5-4, the J call TRBJ2-6, with no clear D. This CDR3 spans 15 amino acids. Per the germline V gene, CDR1 is SGHNT and CDR2 is YYREEE (reference sequence). V was cut by 2 bases and J by 0 bases, with 6 bases left in between. CDR3 amino acids: CASSFKSSGANVLTF. The CDR3 coding sequence is TGTGCCAGCAGCTTCAAGAGCTCTGGGGCCAACGTCCTGACTTTC.

J is TRBJ2-6 and V is TRBV4-1, with D maybe TRBD1 (6 bases). The CDR3 totals 17 residues. Trimming took 3 bases from V and 0 from J, leaving 12 bases between them. Germline V lookup: CDR1 MGHRA, CDR2 YSYEKL. The CDR3 sequence: CASSHQRTVSGANVLTF. CDR3 nucleotide sequence: TGCGCCAGCAGCCACCAGCGGACAGTCTCTGGGGCCAACGTCCTGACTTTC.

The rearrangement uses TRBV7-2 and TRBJ2-5, with TRBD1 identical over 7 bases. This CDR3 has 15 residues. Looked up from germline, CDR1 is SGHTA and CDR2 is FQGNSA. With V trimmed by 5 bases and J by 5 bases, 11 bases remained unmatched. CDR3 sequence reads: CASSARRGGGETQYF. The DNA for the CDR3 is TGTGCCAGCAGCGCCCGACGAGGGGGCGGGGAGACCCAGTACTTC.

The CDR3 is CASSELVGSTDTQYF. CDR3 in DNA: TGTGCCAGCAGTGAGTTGGTGGGCAGCACAGATACGCAGTATTTT. The genes are TRBV27 and TRBJ2-3, with no clear D. V lost 5 bases and J lost 0, with 12 bases in between. The CDR3 runs 15 residues. In germline, CDR1 is MNHEY, CDR2 SMNVEV (reference sequence).

In this sample, this clone turned up a few times. This chain joins TRBV7-9 and TRBJ1-2; 7 bases are a match to TRBD1. V was clipped by 5 bases and J by 7 bases; unmatched bases: 7. From germline, CDR1 is SEHNR and CDR2 FQNEAQ (reference sequence). This CDR3 contains 13 residues. The CDR3 loop reads CASSRDRDSGYTF. The CDR3 nucleotides read TGTGCCAGCAGCCGAGACAGGGACTCTGGCTACACCTTC. The full variable domain, completed using reference TRBV7-9 and TRBJ1-2, is DTGVSQNPRHKITKRGQNVTFRCDPISEHNRLYWYRQTLGQGPEFLTYFQNEAQLEKSRLLSDRFSAERPKGSFSTLEIQRTEQGDSAMYLCASSRDRDSGYTFGSGTRLTVV.

V usage is TRBV4-3 and J usage is TRBJ1-2; a possible D gene is TRBD1 (5 bases). V shed 5 bases and J shed 4 bases, with 11 bases lying between them. The CDR3 runs to 13 residues. Germline CDR1 is LGHNA and CDR2 is YSLEER. The CDR3 reads CASSNGGIYGYTF. CDR3 DNA sequence: TGCGCCAGCAGCAATGGGGGGATCTATGGCTACACCTTC.

The J gene is TRBJ1-2, the V gene TRBV11-1; D is unclear. The CDR3 length is 13 residues. Germline V gives CDR1 SGHAT, CDR2 FQDESV (reference sequence). The V end lost 5 bases, the J end lost 3 bases, and 10 bases lay between the germline ends. The CDR3 coding sequence is TGTGCCAGCAGCCCCTCTCCCGACTATGGCTACACCTTC. Its protein product is CASSPSPDYGYTF.

This clone was found once. The same CDR3 arises from other DNA sequences in this sample as well. The rearrangement uses TRBV7-2 and TRBJ2-1; D is uncertain. The germline gives CDR1 SGHTA, CDR2 FQGNSA. The CDR3 extends over 13 amino acids. With 0 bases removed from V and 4 bases from J, the gap between germline ends came to 4 bases. The chain's CDR3 is CASSLASYNEQFF. The CDR3 bases are TGTGCCAGCAGCTTAGCGAGTTACAATGAGCAGTTCTTC.

The rearrangement joins TRBV29-1 to TRBJ1-2, with D possibly TRBD1 on 6 matching bases. The V gene lost 1 base and the J gene lost 4 bases, with 13 bases spanning the gap. CDR1 and CDR2 (germline): SQVTM, ANQGSEA. CDR3 length: 14 residues. CDR3 sequence: CSVEGTGTLYGYTF. In nucleotides, the CDR3 is TGCAGCGTTGAAGGGACCGGGACACTCTATGGCTACACCTTC.

The CDR3 region is CAWGEAFF. CDR3 DNA sequence: TGTGCCTGGGGTGAAGCTTTCTTT. The J gene is TRBJ1-1, the V gene TRBV30, with unresolved D. The germline V gene encodes CDR1 GTSNPN and CDR2 SVGIG (reference sequence). Trimming took 5 bases from V and 7 from J, leaving 2 bases between them. The CDR3 spans 8 residues.

This chain uses TRBV4-3 with TRBJ1-5; tentative D call: TRBD1 (5 bases). This CDR3 has 14 residues. From germline, CDR1 is LGHNA and CDR2 YSLEER. Between the trimmed V and J ends, which lost 0 bases and 7 bases, there was a span of 10 bases. Here the CDR3 reads CASSQDVRDQPQHF. In DNA form, the CDR3 reads TGCGCCAGCAGCCAAGATGTACGGGACCAGCCCCAGCATTTT.

This rearrangement joins TRBV30 to TRBJ2-5, with 13 bases that match TRBD2. The CDR3 is 14 residues long. Germline V lookup: CDR1 GTSNPN, CDR2 SVGIG (reference sequence). The V gene end was trimmed by 8 bases and the J gene end by 2 bases; junction bases not matched to a gene: 5. The CDR3 here is CASGTSGNQETQYF. Written as DNA, the CDR3 is TGTGCCAGTGGGACTAGCGGGAATCAAGAGACCCAGTACTTC.

The chain employs TRBV5-1 and TRBJ2-5; D gene uncertain. Germline loops: CDR1 SGHRS, CDR2 YFSETQ. V was pared by 4 bases and J by 0 bases, with 10 bases between. The CDR3 is made up of 14 amino acids. The CDR3 loop reads CASSPQMYQETQYF. The DNA for the CDR3 is TGCGCCAGCAGCCCCCAGATGTACCAAGAGACCCAGTACTTC.

The DNA of the CDR3 is TGTGCCACCAGCAGAGTAACCGACTATGGCTACACCTTC. Encoded protein: CATSRVTDYGYTF. V and J are TRBV15 and TRBJ1-2; D unclear. With 1 base removed from V and 3 bases from J, the gap between germline ends came to 6 bases. This CDR3 is 13 amino acids long. Germline V gene sequence: CDR1 LNHNV, CDR2 YYDKDF (reference sequence). Supplemented by reference TRBV15 and TRBJ1-2, the full variable domain reads DAMVIQNPRYQVTQFGKPVTLSCSQTLNHNVMYWYQQKSSQAPKLLFHYYDKDFNNEADTPDNFQSRRPNTSFCFLDIRSPGLGDTAMYLCATSRVTDYGYTFGSGTRLTVV.

V is TRBV14 and J is TRBJ2-1, with TRBD2 matching over 8 bases. In germline, CDR1 is SGHDN, CDR2 FVKESK. The CDR3 contains 18 residues. Losses at the gene ends were 2 bases for V and 0 bases for J; bases not matched to a gene: 9. In nucleotides, the CDR3 is TGTGCCAGCAGCCAAAGGACTAGCCTTACCAGCTCCTACAATGAGCAGTTCTTC. As protein: CASSQRTSLTSSYNEQFF.

The genes are TRBV5-1 and TRBJ1-2; D perhaps matches TRBD1 (5 bases). The CDR3 runs 15 residues. V was shortened by 1 base and J by 0 bases, with 10 bases between the two germline ends. CDR1 and CDR2 from the germline V gene are SGHRS and YFSETQ. CDR3 amino acids: CASSLRRGTNYGYTF. CDR3 coding DNA: TGCGCCAGCAGCTTGAGGCGGGGCACTAACTATGGCTACACCTTC.

This clone has more than one count but fewer than ten. The genes are TRBV2 and TRBJ1-5; 10 bases are shared with TRBD1. V was pared by 8 bases and J by 6 bases, with 10 bases of the junction left unmatched. Germline CDR1 is SNHLY and CDR2 is FYNNEI. The CDR3 length is 15 residues. The CDR3 DNA sequence: TGTGCCAGCGGTGGACGACAGGGGGCAGGTCAGCCCCAGCATTTT. It is translated as CASGGRQGAGQPQHF.

The genes are TRBV5-6 and TRBJ2-6, with D possibly TRBD1 on 6 matching bases. The CDR3 loop spans 15 amino acids. Germline CDR1 and CDR2: SGHDT and YYEEEE. V shed 4 bases and J shed 1 base, with 9 bases lying between them. The CDR3 nucleotides are TGTGCCAGCAGCGAACAGGGTTCTGGGGCCAACGTCCTGACTTTC. Translation gives CASSEQGSGANVLTF.

The chain has TRBV4-1 and TRBJ1-5; 8 nucleotides line up with TRBD1. The CDR3 length is 15 residues. CDR1 MGHRA and CDR2 YSYEKL come from the germline V gene. J was trimmed by 6 bases and V by 3 bases; bases with no gene match: 7. CDR3 protein: CASSQEIQGGQPQHF. CDR3 bases: TGCGCCAGCAGCCAGGAAATACAGGGGGGTCAGCCCCAGCATTTT.